This T cell receptor (beta chain) was documented in a study of blood T cells in healthy people across ages. This clonotype occurred a few times. A second PCR, run for roughly 7 to 11 cycles, used a sample-barcoded 5' primer plus a J-beta primer mix. MiXCR, applied by TCRdb to the 5' RACE reads, yields one record per CDR3 protein. This sample carries 1,300,000 or so distinct CDR3 sequences, roughly 60% of them seen once, and the ten largest clones take 6.5% to 8%. The source material was blood. This sequence was found in a man aged 18 to 30 in good health.

CDR3 in DNA: TGCGCCAGCAGCCGAACTGCAGGGTGGACAGATACGCAGTATTTT. It encodes CASSRTAGWTDTQYF. The chain joins TRBV4-1 to TRBJ2-3, with D tentatively TRBD1 (5 bases). V lost 4 bases to trimming and J lost 3 bases, with 14 bases between them. The CDR3 loop spans 15 amino acids. CDR1 MGHRA and CDR2 YSYEKL come from the germline V gene.